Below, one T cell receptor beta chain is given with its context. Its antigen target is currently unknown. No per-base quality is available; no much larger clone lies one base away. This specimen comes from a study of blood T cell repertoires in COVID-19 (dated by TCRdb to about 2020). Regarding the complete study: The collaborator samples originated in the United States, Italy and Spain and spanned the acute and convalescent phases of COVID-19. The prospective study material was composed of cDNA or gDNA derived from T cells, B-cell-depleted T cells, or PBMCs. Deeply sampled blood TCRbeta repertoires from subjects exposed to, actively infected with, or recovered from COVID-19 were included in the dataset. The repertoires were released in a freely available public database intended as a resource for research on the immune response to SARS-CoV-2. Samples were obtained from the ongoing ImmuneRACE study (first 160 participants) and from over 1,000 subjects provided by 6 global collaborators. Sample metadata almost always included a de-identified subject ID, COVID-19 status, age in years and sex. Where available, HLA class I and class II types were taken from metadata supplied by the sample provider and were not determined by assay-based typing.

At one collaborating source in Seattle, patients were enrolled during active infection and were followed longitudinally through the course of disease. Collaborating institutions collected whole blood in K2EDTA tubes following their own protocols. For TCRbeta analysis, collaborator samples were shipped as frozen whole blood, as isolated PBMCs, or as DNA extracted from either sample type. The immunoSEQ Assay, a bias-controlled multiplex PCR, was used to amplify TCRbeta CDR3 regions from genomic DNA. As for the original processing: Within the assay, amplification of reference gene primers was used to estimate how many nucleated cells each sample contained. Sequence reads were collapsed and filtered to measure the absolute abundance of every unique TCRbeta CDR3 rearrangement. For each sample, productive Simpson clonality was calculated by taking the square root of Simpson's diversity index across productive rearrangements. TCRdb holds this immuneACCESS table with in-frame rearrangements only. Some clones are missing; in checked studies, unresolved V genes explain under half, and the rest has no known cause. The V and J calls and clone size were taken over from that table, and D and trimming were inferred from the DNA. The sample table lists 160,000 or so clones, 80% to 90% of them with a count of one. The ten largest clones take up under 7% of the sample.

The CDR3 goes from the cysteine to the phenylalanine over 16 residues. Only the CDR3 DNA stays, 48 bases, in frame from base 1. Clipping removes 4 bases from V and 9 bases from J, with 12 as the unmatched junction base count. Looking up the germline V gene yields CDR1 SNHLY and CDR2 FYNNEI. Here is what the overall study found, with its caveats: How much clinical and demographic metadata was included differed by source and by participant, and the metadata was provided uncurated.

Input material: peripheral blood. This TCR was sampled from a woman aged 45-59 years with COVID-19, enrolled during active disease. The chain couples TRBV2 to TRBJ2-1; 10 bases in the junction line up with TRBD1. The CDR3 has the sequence CASSVAGTGAAGEQFF. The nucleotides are TGTGCCAGCAGTGTCGCCGGGACAGGGGCCGCGGGTGAGCAGTTCTTC.